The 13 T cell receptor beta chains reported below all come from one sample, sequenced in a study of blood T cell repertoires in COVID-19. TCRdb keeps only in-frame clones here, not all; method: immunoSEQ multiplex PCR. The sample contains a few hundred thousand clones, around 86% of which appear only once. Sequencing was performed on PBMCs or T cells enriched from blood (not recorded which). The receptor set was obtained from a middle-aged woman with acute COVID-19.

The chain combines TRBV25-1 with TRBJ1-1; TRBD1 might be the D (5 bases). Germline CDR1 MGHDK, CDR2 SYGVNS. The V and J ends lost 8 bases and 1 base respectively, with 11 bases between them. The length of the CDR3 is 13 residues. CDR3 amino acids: CASDGGANTEAFF. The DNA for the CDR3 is TGTGCCAGCGACGGAGGGGCGAACACTGAAGCTTTCTTT.

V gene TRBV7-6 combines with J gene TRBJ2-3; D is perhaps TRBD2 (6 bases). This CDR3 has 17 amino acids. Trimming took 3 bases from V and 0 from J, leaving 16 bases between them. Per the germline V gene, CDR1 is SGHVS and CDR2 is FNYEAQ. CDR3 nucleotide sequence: TGTGCCAGCAGCTTGCATAAGGTCGGGACTAGCACAGATACGCAGTATTTT. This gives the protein CASSLHKVGTSTDTQYF.

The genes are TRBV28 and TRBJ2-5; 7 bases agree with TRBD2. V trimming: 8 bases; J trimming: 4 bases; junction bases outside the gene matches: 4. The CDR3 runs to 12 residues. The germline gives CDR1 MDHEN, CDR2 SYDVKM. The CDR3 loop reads CASGGGLETQYF. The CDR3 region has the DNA TGTGCCAGCGGGGGAGGGTTAGAGACCCAGTACTTC. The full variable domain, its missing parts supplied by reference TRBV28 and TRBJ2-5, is DVKVTQSSRYLVKRTGEKVFLECVQDMDHENMFWYRQDPGLGLRLIYFSYDVKMKEKGDIPEGYSVSREKKERFSLILESASTNQTSMYLCASGGGLETQYFGPGTRLLVL.

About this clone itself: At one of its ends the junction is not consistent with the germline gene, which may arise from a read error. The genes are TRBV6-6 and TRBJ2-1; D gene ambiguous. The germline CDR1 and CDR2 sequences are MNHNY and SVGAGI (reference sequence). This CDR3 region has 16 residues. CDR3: CASGYELKSSYNEQFF. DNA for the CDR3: TGTGCCAGCGGTTACGAACTCAAGAGCTCCTACAATGAGCAGTTCTTC.

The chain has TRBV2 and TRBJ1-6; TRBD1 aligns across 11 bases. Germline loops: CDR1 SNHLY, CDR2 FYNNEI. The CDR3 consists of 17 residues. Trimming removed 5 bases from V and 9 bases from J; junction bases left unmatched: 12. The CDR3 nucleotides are TGTGCCAGCAGTTCCGCCTTACCCGGGACAGGGGGTTCACCCCTCCACTTT. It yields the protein CASSSALPGTGGSPLHF.

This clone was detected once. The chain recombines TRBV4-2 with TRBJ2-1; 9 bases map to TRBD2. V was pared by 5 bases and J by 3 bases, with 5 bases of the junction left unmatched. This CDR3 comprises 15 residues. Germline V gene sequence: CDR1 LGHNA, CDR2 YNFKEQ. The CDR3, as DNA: TGTGCCAGCAGCAATATAGCGGGAGACTACAATGAGCAGTTCTTC. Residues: CASSNIAGDYNEQFF.

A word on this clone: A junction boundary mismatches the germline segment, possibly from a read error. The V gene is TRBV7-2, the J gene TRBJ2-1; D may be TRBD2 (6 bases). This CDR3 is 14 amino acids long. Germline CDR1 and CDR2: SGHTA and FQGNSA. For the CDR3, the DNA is TGTGCCAGCAGCCCAGGACGGGAGTGGTTCTCAGTGATCTTC. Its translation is CASSPGREWFSVIF.

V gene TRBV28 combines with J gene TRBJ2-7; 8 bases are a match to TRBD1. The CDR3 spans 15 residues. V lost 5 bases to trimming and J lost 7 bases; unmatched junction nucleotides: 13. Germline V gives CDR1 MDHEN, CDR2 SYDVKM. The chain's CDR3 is CASSPLGQDLFEQYF. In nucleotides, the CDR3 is TGTGCCAGCAGTCCCTTGGGACAGGATCTCTTTGAGCAGTACTTC.

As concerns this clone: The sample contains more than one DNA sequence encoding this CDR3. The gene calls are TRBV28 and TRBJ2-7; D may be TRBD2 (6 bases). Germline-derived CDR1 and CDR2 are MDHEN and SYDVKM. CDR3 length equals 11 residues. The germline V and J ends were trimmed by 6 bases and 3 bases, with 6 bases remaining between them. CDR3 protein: CASSGSYEQYF. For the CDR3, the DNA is TGTGCCAGCAGCGGGAGCTACGAGCAGTACTTC.

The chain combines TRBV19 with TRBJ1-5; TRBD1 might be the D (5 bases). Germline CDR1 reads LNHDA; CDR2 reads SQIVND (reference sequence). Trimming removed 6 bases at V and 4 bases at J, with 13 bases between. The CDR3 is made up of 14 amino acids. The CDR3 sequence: CASRPTEINQPQHF. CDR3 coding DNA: TGTGCCAGTAGGCCGACAGAGATTAATCAGCCCCAGCATTTT.

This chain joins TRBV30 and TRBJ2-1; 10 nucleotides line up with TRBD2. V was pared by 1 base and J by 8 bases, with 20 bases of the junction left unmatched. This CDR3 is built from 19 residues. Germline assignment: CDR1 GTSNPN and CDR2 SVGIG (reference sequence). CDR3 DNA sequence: TGTGCCTGGAGTGAACCCGGGACTAGCGTCCCCTCTACCGGCGATGAGCAGTTCTTC. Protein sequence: CAWSEPGTSVPSTGDEQFF.

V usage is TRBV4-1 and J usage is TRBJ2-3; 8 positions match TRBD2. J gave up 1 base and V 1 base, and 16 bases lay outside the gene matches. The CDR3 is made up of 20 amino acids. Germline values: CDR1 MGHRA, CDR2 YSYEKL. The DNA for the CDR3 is TGCGCCAGCAGCCAAGTAGGTTTAGGTAGCACTAGCGGACGCACAGATACGCAGTATTTT. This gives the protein CASSQVGLGSTSGRTDTQYF.

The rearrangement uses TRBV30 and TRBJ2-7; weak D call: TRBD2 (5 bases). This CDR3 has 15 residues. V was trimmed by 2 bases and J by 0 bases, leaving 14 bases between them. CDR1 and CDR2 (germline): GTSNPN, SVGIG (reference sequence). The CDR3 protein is CAWSRGLRTSYEQYF. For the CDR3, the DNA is TGTGCCTGGAGTCGCGGGCTCCGCACCTCCTACGAGCAGTACTTC.